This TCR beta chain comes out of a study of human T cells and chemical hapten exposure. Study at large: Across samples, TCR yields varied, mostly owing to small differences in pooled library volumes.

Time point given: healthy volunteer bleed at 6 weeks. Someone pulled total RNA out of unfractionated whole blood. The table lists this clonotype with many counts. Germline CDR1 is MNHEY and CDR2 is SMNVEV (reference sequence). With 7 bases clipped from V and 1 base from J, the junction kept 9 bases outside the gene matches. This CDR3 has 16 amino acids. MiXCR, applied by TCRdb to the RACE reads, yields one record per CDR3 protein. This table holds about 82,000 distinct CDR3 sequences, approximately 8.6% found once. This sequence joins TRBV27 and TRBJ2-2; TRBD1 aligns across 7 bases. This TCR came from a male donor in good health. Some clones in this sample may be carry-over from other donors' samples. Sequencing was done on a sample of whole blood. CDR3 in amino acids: CASTPLGTENTGELFF. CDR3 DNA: TGTGCCAGCACCCCTCTCGGGACAGAGAACACCGGGGAGCTGTTTTTT.